One sample yielded the 15 T cell receptor beta chains listed below, sequenced in a study of T cell responses to AZD1222 COVID-19 vaccine. The table came from immunoSEQ multiplex PCR; TCRdb's copy has only in-frame clones and leaves some out. There are 150,000 or so clones in the sample; about 88% occur only once, and approximately 1.6% lies in the top ten. Sequencing used peripheral blood, obtained on day 0 of AZD1222 vaccination. The receptors here all came from an adult in good health.

A few counts support this clone. V is TRBV29-1 and J is TRBJ2-5; D not certain. Germline CDR1 and CDR2: SQVTM and ANQGSEA. This CDR3 region has 12 residues. The V end lost 6 bases, the J end lost 0 bases, and 8 bases lay between the germline ends. Here the CDR3 reads CSVGPHQETQYF. The CDR3 DNA is TGCAGCGTGGGCCCCCACCAAGAGACCCAGTACTTC.

Ten or more counts support this clone. The chain links TRBV19 to TRBJ1-5; D is uncertain. Germline CDR1 reads LNHDA; CDR2 reads SQIVND (reference sequence). There are 19 residues in the CDR3. Trimming cost V 0 bases and J 0 bases, with 18 bases left between them. The CDR3 DNA follows: TGTGCCAGTAGTATAGATAATGGGCCCGGAACGTATAGCAATCAGCCCCAGCATTTT. Translated, it gives CASSIDNGPGTYSNQPQHF.

The chain couples TRBV4-1 to TRBJ1-5, with a possible D match to TRBD1 (6 bases). Germline CDR1 is MGHRA and CDR2 is YSYEKL. The CDR3 contains 15 residues. The V and J ends lost 1 base and 5 bases respectively, with 12 bases between them. CDR3 sequence (DNA): TGCGCCAGCAGCCAAGGCCACGGGGGCGATCAGCCCCAGCATTTT. It translates to CASSQGHGGDQPQHF.

The J gene is TRBJ1-3, the V gene TRBV4-1; no firm D call. This CDR3 comprises 14 residues. Germline V gene sequence: CDR1 MGHRA, CDR2 YSYEKL. V was trimmed by 3 bases and J by 2 bases, leaving 8 bases between them. The CDR3 DNA follows: TGCGCCAGCAGCCACCCGAATACTGGAAACACCATATATTTT. Amino acids: CASSHPNTGNTIYF.

The V gene is TRBV20-1, the J gene TRBJ2-4; D is tentatively TRBD1 or TRBD2 (5 bases each). The CDR3 loop spans 15 amino acids. From germline, CDR1 is DFQATT and CDR2 SNEGSKA (reference sequence). The V and J ends lost 3 bases and 0 bases respectively, with 12 bases between them. The CDR3 here is CSASGDRIAKNIQYF. Written as DNA, the CDR3 is TGCAGTGCTAGTGGGGACCGAATAGCCAAAAACATTCAGTACTTC.

The chain joins TRBV2 to TRBJ1-2, with 7 bases identical to TRBD1. The V and J ends lost 10 bases and 0 bases, in that order; junction bases with no gene match: 11. Germline CDR1 SNHLY, CDR2 FYNNEI. This CDR3 comprises 15 residues. The CDR3 protein is CATAFDRAANYGYTF. In DNA, the CDR3 is TGTGCCACCGCCTTCGACAGGGCAGCTAACTATGGCTACACCTTC. The full variable domain, with the rest looked up from reference TRBV2 and TRBJ1-2, is EPEVTQTPSHQVTQMGQEVILRCVPISNHLYFYWYRQILGQKVEFLVSFYNNEISEKSEIFDDQFSVERPDGSNFTLKIRSTKLEDSAMYFCATAFDRAANYGYTFGSGTRLTVV.

The V gene is TRBV5-1, the J gene TRBJ2-2, with 9 bases aligning to TRBD2. The germline V gene has CDR1 SGHRS and CDR2 YFSETQ. J gave up 0 bases and V 0 bases, and 0 bases lay outside the gene matches. The length of the CDR3 is 16 residues. Here the CDR3 DNA reads TGCGCCAGCAGCTTGGGACTAGCGGCGAACACCGGGGAGCTGTTTTTT. This gives the protein CASSLGLAANTGELFF.

This chain joins TRBV19 and TRBJ1-2; D ambiguous. The V gene lost 5 bases and the J gene lost 4 bases, with 11 bases spanning the gap. CDR1 and CDR2 from the germline V gene are LNHDA and SQIVND (reference sequence). The CDR3 loop spans 13 amino acids. CDR3 sequence: CASSAKGPYGYTF. In nucleotides, the CDR3 is TGTGCCAGTAGTGCCAAAGGGCCCTATGGCTACACCTTC.

The chain uses TRBV19 and TRBJ1-5; tentative D call: TRBD1 (5 bases). Germline loops: CDR1 LNHDA, CDR2 SQIVND (reference sequence). V lost 3 bases to trimming and J lost 7 bases, with 16 bases between them. This CDR3 spans 15 amino acids. CDR3 coding DNA: TGTGCCAGTAGTATCAGCAGCCAGGGATCACAGCCCCAGCATTTT. Protein: CASSISSQGSQPQHF.

This clone was picked up a small number of times. V usage is TRBV7-9 and J usage is TRBJ1-6; TRBD1 agrees at 7 bases. The CDR3 sequence is 14 residues long. Per germline, CDR1 SEHNR and CDR2 FQNEAQ (reference sequence). After removal of 1 base from V and 8 bases from J, the junction contained 2 bases not matched to a gene. CDR3 region: CASSLGDSHSPLHF. The CDR3 DNA reads as TGTGCCAGCAGCTTAGGGGACAGCCATTCACCCCTCCACTTT.

V usage is TRBV9 and J usage is TRBJ2-3, with 7 bases fitting TRBD2. CDR1 and CDR2 (germline): SGDLS, YYNGEE. The length of the CDR3 is 16 residues. J was trimmed by 0 bases and V by 2 bases; bases with no gene match: 6. The CDR3 here is CASSVSSGYSTDTQYF. The CDR3 nucleotides read TGTGCCAGCAGCGTCTCTAGCGGATATAGCACAGATACGCAGTATTTT.

The chain recombines TRBV30 with TRBJ1-2, with D perhaps TRBD1 (6 bases). V lost 3 bases and J 8 bases, leaving 22 bases between the germline ends. This CDR3 is built from 15 residues. Germline CDR1 and CDR2: GTSNPN and SVGIG (reference sequence). CDR3 residues: CAWRETGKGGLGYTF. The CDR3, as DNA: TGTGCCTGGAGAGAAACAGGGAAGGGAGGTTTGGGCTACACCTTC.

This chain uses TRBV6-6 with TRBJ2-3; D gene ambiguous. Germline assignment: CDR1 MNHNY and CDR2 SVGAGI (reference sequence). V lost 7 bases and J lost 0, with 17 bases in between. The CDR3 consists of 16 residues. DNA for the CDR3: TGTGCCAGCACTATCGGTCAGGACCCTAGCACAGATACGCAGTATTTT. Amino acid sequence: CASTIGQDPSTDTQYF.

The chain links TRBV2 to TRBJ2-1; D unclear. Trimming took off 9 bases at V and 4 bases at J, with 10 bases between the two ends. The CDR3 spans 12 residues. Germline CDR1 is SNHLY and CDR2 is FYNNEI. The CDR3 sequence is CARGSPYNEQFF. DNA for the CDR3: TGTGCCAGAGGGTCACCATACAATGAGCAGTTCTTC.

V is TRBV7-2 and J is TRBJ1-6, with a tentative D call TRBD1 (6 bases). Germline CDR1 and CDR2: SGHTA and FQGNSA. CDR3 length: 14 amino acids. V was clipped by 7 bases and J by 5 bases, with 12 bases between them. CDR3 in DNA: TGTGCCAGCAAACAGGGCCCAGATAATTCACCCCTCCACTTT. Its protein product is CASKQGPDNSPLHF.